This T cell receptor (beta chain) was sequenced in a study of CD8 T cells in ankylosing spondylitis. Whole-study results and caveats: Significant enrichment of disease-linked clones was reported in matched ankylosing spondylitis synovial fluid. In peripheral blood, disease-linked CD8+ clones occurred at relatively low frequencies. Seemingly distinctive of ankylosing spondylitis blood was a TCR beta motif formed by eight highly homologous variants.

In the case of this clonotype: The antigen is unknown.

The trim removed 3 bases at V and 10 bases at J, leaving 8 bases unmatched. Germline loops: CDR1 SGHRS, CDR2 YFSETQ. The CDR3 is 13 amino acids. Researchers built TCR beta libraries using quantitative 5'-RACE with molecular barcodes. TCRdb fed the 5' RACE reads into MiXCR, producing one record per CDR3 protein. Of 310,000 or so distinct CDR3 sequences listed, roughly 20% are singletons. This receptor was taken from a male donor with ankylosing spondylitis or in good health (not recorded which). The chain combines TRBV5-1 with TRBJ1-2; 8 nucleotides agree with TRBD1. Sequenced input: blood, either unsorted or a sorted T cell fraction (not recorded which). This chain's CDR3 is CASSWGQEKVYTF. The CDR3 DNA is TGCGCCAGCAGCTGGGGACAGGAAAAGGTCTACACCTTC. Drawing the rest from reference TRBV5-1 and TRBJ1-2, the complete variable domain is KAGVTQTPRYLIKTRGQQVTLSCSPISGHRSVSWYQQTPGQGLQFLFEYFSETQRNKGNFPGRFSGRQFSNSRSEMNVSTLELGDSALYLCASSWGQEKVYTFGSGTRLTVV.